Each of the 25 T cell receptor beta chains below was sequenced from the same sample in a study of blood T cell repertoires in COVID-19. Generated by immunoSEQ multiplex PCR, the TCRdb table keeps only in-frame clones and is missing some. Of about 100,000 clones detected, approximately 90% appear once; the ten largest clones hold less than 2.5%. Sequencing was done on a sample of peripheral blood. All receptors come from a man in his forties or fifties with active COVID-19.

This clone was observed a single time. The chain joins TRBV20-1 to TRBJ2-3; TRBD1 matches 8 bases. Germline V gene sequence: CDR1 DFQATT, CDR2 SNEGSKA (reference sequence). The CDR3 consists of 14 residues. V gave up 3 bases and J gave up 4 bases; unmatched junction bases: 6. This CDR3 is CSASQGAVADTQYF. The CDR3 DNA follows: TGCAGTGCTAGTCAGGGGGCCGTTGCAGATACGCAGTATTTT.

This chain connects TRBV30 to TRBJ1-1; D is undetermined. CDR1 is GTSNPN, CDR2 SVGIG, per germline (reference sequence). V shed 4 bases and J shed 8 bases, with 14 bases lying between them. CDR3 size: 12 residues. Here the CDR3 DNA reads TGTGCCTGGATGAATGGGCGAATCGAAGCTTTCTTT. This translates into CAWMNGRIEAFF. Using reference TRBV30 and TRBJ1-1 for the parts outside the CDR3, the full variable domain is SQTIHQWPATLVQPVGSPLSLECTVEGTSNPNLYWYRQAAGRGLQLLFYSVGIGQISSEVPQNLSASRPQDRQFILSSKKLLLSDSGFYLCAWMNGRIEAFFGQGTRLTVV.

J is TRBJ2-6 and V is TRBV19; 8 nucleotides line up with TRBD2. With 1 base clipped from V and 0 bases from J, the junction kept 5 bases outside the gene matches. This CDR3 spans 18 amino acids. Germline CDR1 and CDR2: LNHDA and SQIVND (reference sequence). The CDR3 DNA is TGTGCCAGTAGTATAGTCGGGGGGGGTAACTCTGGGGCCAACGTCCTGACTTTC. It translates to CASSIVGGGNSGANVLTF.

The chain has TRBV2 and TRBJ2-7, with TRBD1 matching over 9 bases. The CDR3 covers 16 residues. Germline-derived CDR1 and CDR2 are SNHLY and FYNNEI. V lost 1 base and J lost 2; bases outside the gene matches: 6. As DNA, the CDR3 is TGTGCCAGCAGTGAAGGTCGGGACAGGGCGACCTACGAGCAGTACGTC. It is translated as CASSEGRDRATYEQYV.

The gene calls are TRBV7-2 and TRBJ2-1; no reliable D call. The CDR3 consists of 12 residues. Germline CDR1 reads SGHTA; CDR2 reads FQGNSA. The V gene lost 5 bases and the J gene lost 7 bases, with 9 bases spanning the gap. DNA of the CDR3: TGTGCCAGCAGCCATACGAGGAATGAGCAGTTCTTC. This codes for CASSHTRNEQFF.

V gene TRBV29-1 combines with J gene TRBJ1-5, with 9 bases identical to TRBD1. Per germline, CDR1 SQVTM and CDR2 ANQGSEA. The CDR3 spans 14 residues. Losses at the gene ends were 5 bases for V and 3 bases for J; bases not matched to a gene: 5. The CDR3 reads CSVSGQGNNQPQHF. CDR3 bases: TGCAGCGTTTCAGGACAGGGGAACAATCAGCCCCAGCATTTT.

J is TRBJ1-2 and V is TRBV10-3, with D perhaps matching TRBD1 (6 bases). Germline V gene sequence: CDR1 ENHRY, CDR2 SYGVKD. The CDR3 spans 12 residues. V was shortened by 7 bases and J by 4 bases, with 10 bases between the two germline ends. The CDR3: CAITGDGYGYTF. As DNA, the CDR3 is TGTGCCATCACAGGGGATGGCTATGGCTACACCTTC.

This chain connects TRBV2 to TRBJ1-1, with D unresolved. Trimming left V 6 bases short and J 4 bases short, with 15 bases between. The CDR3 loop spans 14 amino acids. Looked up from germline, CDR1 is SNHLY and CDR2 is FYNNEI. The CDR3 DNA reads TGTGCCAGCAGCGTTCACGGACTGAGCACTGAAGCTTTCTTT. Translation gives CASSVHGLSTEAFF.

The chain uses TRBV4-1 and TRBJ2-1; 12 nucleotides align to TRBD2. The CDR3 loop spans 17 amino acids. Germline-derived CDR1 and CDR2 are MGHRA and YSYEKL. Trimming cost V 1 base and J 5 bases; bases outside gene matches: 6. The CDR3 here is CASSQVSSGRVDNEQFF. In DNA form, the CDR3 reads TGCGCCAGCAGCCAAGTTTCTAGCGGGAGGGTCGACAATGAGCAGTTCTTC.

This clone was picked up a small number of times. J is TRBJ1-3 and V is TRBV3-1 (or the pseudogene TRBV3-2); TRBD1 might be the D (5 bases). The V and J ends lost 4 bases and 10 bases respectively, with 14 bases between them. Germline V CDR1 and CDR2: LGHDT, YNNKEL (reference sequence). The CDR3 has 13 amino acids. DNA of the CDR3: TGTGCCAGCAGCCCCTGGGCGGGGGATACCATATATTTT. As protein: CASSPWAGDTIYF.

The CDR3 nucleotides are TGTGCCAGCAGCCGCTCAGGGGGGACTGAAGCTTTCTTT. It encodes CASSRSGGTEAFF. The chain is built from TRBV3-1 (or the pseudogene TRBV3-2) and TRBJ1-1, with 7 bases lining up with TRBD1. The CDR3 loop spans 13 amino acids. J was trimmed by 5 bases and V by 4 bases; bases with no gene match: 4. Germline V gene data show CDR1 as LGHDT and CDR2 as YNNKEL (reference sequence).

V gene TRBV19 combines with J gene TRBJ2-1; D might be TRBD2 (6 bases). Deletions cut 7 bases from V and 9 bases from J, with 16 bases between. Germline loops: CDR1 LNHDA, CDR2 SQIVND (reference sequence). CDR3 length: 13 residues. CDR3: CASTVTGGGEQFF. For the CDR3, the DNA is TGTGCCAGTACCGTTACCGGGGGAGGTGAGCAGTTCTTC.

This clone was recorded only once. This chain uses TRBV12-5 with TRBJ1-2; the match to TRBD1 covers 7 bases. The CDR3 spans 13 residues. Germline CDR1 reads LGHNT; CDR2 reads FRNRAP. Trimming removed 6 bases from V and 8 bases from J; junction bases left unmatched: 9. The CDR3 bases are TGTGCTAGTGGACAGACAGGGTTGAGCGGCTACACCTTC. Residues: CASGQTGLSGYTF.

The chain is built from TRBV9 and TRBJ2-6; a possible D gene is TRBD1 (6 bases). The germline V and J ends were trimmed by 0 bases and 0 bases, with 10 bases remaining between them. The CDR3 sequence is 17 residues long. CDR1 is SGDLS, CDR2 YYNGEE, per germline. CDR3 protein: CASSVGTAISGANVLTF. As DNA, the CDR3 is TGTGCCAGCAGCGTAGGGACAGCAATCTCTGGGGCCAACGTCCTGACTTTC.

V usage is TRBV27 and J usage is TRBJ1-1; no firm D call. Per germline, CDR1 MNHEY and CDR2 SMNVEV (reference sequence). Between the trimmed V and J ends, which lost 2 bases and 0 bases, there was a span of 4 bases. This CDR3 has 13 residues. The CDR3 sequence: CASSLEVNTEAFF. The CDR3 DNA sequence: TGTGCCAGCAGTTTAGAGGTGAACACTGAAGCTTTCTTT.

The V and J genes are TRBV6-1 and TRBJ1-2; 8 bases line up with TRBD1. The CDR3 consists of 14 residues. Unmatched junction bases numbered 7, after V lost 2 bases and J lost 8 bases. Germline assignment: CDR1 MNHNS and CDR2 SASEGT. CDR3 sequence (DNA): TGTGCCAGCAGTGAACTCAGGGGGCGAGACGGCTACACCTTC. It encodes CASSELRGRDGYTF.

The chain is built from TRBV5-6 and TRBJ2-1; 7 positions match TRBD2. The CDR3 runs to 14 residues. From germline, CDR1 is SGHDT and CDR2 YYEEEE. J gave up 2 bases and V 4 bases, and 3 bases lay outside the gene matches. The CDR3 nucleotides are TGTGCCAGCAGCGGGAGGGCCACCTACAATGAGCAGTTCTTC. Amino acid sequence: CASSGRATYNEQFF.

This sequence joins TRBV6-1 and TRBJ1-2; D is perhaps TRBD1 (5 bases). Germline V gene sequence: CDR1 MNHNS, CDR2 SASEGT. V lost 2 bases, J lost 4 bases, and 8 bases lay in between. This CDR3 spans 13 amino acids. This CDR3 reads CASSENTGYGYTF. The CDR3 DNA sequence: TGTGCCAGCAGTGAAAATACAGGCTATGGCTACACCTTC.

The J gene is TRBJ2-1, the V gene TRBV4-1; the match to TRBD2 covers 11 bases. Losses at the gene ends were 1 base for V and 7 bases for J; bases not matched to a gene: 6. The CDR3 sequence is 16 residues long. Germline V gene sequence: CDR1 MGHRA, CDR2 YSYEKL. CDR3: CASSQGTSGGQNEQFF. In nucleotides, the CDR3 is TGCGCCAGCAGCCAAGGAACTAGCGGGGGCCAAAATGAGCAGTTCTTC.

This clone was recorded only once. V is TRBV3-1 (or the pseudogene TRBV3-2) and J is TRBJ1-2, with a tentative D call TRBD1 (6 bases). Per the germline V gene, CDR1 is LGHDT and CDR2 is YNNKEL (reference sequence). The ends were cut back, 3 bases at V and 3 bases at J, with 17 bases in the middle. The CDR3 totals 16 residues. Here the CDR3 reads CASSHTNRALDYGYTF. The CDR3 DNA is TGTGCCAGCAGCCATACCAACAGGGCCCTTGACTATGGCTACACCTTC.

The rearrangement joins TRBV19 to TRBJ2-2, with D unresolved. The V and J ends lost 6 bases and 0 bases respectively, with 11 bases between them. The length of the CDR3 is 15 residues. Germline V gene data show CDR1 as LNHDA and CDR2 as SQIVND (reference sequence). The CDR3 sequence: CASSPLISNTGELFF. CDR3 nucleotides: TGTGCCAGTAGCCCACTTATATCGAACACCGGGGAGCTGTTTTTT.

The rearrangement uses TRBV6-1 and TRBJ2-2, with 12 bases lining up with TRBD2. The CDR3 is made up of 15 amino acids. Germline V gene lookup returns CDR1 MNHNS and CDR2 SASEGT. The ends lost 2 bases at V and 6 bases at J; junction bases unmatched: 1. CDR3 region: CASSELAGGPGELFF. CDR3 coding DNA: TGTGCCAGCAGTGAACTAGCGGGGGGGCCCGGGGAGCTGTTTTTT.

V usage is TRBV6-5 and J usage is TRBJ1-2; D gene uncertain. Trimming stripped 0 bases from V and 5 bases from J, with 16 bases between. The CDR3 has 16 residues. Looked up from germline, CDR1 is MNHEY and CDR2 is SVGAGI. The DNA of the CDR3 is TGTGCCAGCAGTTACTCATCTCGGGTCAGCGGATATGGCTACACCTTC. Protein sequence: CASSYSSRVSGYGYTF.

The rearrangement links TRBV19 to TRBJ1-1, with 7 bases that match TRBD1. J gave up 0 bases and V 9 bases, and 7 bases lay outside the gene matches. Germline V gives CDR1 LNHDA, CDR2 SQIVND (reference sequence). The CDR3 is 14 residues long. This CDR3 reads CASSETGLNTEAFF. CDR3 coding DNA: TGTGCCAGCAGTGAGACAGGGTTGAACACTGAAGCTTTCTTT.

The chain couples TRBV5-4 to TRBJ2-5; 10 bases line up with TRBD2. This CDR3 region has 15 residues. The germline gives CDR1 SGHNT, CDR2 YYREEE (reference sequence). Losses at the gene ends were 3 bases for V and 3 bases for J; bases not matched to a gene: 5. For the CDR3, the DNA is TGTGCCAGCAGCTCCCGGCTAGCGGGGGAAGAGACCCAGTACTTC. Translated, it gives CASSSRLAGEETQYF. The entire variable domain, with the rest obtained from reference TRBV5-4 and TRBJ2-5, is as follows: ETGVTQSPTHLIKTRGQQVTLRCSSQSGHNTVSWYQQALGQGPQFIFQYYREEENGRGNFPPRFSGLQFPNYSSELNVNALELDDSALYLCASSSRLAGEETQYFGPGTRLLVL.